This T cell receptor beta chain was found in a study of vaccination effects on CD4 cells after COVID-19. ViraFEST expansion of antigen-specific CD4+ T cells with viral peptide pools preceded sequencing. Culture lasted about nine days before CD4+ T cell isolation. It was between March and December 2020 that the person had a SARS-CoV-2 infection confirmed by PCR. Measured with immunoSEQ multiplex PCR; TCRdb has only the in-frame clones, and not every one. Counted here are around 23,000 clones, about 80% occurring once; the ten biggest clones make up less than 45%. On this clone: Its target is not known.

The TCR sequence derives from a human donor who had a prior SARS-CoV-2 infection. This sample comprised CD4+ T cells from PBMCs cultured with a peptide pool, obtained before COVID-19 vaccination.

Here the CDR3 reads CASSAGTGGAETQYF. The DNA for the CDR3 is TGTGCCAGTAGTGCGGGGACAGGAGGGGCTGAGACCCAGTACTTC. The chain combines TRBV19 with TRBJ2-5; 8 nucleotides agree with TRBD1. Germline-derived CDR1 and CDR2 are LNHDA and SQIVND (reference sequence). Trimming removed 5 bases from V and 5 bases from J; junction bases left unmatched: 10. The CDR3 extends over 15 amino acids.